This T cell receptor beta chain was sequenced during a study of OX40 agonist ivuxolimab in advanced cancers. Trimming took 5 bases from V and 4 from J; bases not matched to a gene: 10. The CDR3 contains 15 residues. The germline CDR1 and CDR2 sequences are GTSNPN and SVGIG (reference sequence). The repertoire was sequenced with immunoSEQ multiplex PCR; TCRdb's copy has only in-frame clones and lacks some. This repertoire shows around 50,000 clones, more than 80% found once; its top ten account for approximately 11%. Here the sequenced sample was CD4+ or CD8+ T cells sorted from blood, taken in a trial of the OX40 agonist ivuxolimab. The chain employs TRBV30 and TRBJ1-5, with 8 bases fitting TRBD1. The source is an adult with an advanced solid tumor such as melanoma, head and neck, liver or kidney cancer. The CDR3: CAWDPGQGGNQPQHF. In DNA, the CDR3 is TGTGCCTGGGACCCTGGACAGGGAGGGAATCAGCCCCAGCATTTT.